The 27 T cell receptor beta chains below were found in one sample sequenced in a study of post-analysis software for immune sequencing data. Included in the TCR beta cDNA libraries were unique molecular identifiers. TCRdb called the PCR reads again in MiXCR, with one record for every CDR3 protein. Among about 770,000 distinct CDR3 sequences listed, 35% to 55% were seen once. Their target antigens are unknown. Study-level points and caveats: Controls showed lower frequencies than patients for four to six TRBV segments, and TRBV5-6, TRBV5-1 and TRBV20-1 were among these.

Source material: blood. The receptors were gathered from a girl between 10 and 17 years old with multiple sclerosis.

This clonotype was counted only a few times. The rearrangement joins TRBV3-1 to TRBJ2-1; D may be TRBD2 (6 bases). Per germline, CDR1 LGHDT and CDR2 YNNKEL (reference sequence). Trimming took 3 bases from V and 5 from J, leaving 20 bases between them. The CDR3 totals 17 residues. The CDR3 region has the DNA TGTGCCAGCAGCCACCTTAGCGGAACCCTAGGGGACAATGAGCAGTTCTTC. It yields the protein CASSHLSGTLGDNEQFF.

V and J are TRBV6-5 and TRBJ2-5, with TRBD2 identical over 7 bases. There are 15 residues in the CDR3. Trimming cost V 7 bases and J 1 base; bases outside gene matches: 9. CDR1 is MNHEY and CDR2 is SVGAGI in the germline V gene. CDR3: CASTSGAGFQETQYF. The DNA of the CDR3 is TGTGCCAGCACCTCGGGAGCGGGGTTCCAAGAGACCCAGTACTTC.

Only a few counts were recorded for this clonotype. This chain connects TRBV15 to TRBJ2-4; 7 bases agree with TRBD2. The better agreement between TRBJ2-7 and the DNA end casts doubt on the J call. Germline values: CDR1 LNHNV, CDR2 YYDKDF (reference sequence). The CDR3 runs to 14 residues. The CDR3 loop reads CATSIGGDDYEQYF. The CDR3 bases are TGTGCCACCAGCATTGGGGGGGACGACTACGAGCAGTACTTC.

The V gene is TRBV7-9, the J gene TRBJ2-3; D assignment may be TRBD1 or TRBD2 (7 bases each). Germline values: CDR1 SEHNR, CDR2 FQNEAQ (reference sequence). Trimming pared 5 bases from V and 5 bases from J, leaving 17 bases between. The CDR3 runs to 15 residues. CDR3: CASSTPGQRGDTQYF. CDR3 sequence (DNA): TGTGCCAGCAGCACCCCGGGACAGCGGGGAGATACGCAGTATTTT.

The CDR3 here is CASSLGWTPVSPDLVYGYTF. CDR3 DNA sequence: TGTGCCAGCAGCTTAGGATGGACCCCGGTGAGTCCGGACCTTGTCTATGGCTACACCTTC. This chain joins TRBV7-9 and TRBJ1-2; D not resolved. This CDR3 spans 20 amino acids. Trimming removed 1 base at V and 4 bases at J, with 28 bases between. Germline-derived CDR1 and CDR2 are SEHNR and FQNEAQ (reference sequence).

This clonotype was observed a handful of times. The chain combines TRBV20-1 with TRBJ1-2, with a possible D match to TRBD1 (5 bases). The V gene's germline CDR1 is DFQATT and CDR2 SNEGSKA (reference sequence). V was pared by 0 bases and J by 8 bases, with 16 bases between. The CDR3 extends over 14 amino acids. The CDR3 bases are TGCAGTGCTAGAGATCGGGACGGCCCCCCAGGCTACACCTTC. Amino acids: CSARDRDGPPGYTF.

This rearrangement joins TRBV6-2 or TRBV6-3 to TRBJ2-5, with 7 bases identical to TRBD2. The DNA end is more similar to TRBJ2-7, so the J call may be wrong. The CDR3 has 13 residues. From germline, CDR1 is MNHEY and CDR2 SVGEGT. The CDR3 nucleotides are TGTGCCAGCGTCCGGGCGGGAGACTACGAGCAGTACTTC. This gives the protein CASVRAGDYEQYF.

This sequence joins TRBV20-1 and TRBJ1-4; tentatively, D is TRBD1 (6 bases). The CDR3 has 13 amino acids. Trimming removed 1 base from V and 7 bases from J, with 10 bases in between. The germline V gene encodes CDR1 DFQATT and CDR2 SNEGSKA (reference sequence). CDR3 bases: TGCAGTGCTAGAGCGCCAGGGGCTGAAAAACTGTTTTTT. This sequence encodes CSARAPGAEKLFF.

The V call is TRBV7-2, the J call TRBJ2-7, with 10 bases identical to TRBD2. There are 16 residues in the CDR3. Looked up from germline, CDR1 is SGHTA and CDR2 is FQGNSA. Trimming cost V 1 base and J 5 bases; bases outside gene matches: 8. The CDR3 region has the DNA TGTGCCAGCAGCTTAGTCAGGGCTAGCGGGAGCGACGAGCAGTACTTC. It translates to CASSLVRASGSDEQYF.

This chain connects TRBV29-1 to TRBJ2-5; 10 nucleotides line up with TRBD2. Trimming at V came to 7 bases and at J to 4 bases, leaving 3 bases not matched to a gene. The CDR3 is 12 amino acids. Per germline, CDR1 SQVTM and CDR2 ANQGSEA. The CDR3: CSGSSGRETQYF. CDR3 bases: TGCAGCGGCTCTAGCGGGAGAGAGACCCAGTACTTC.

This chain links TRBV25-1 with TRBJ2-5, with unresolved D. The CDR3 is made up of 13 amino acids. Trimming left V 3 bases short and J 2 bases short, with 7 bases between. Germline V CDR1 and CDR2: MGHDK, SYGVNS. CDR3 region: CASSDRPQETQYF. The CDR3 DNA reads as TGTGCCAGCAGTGATAGACCACAAGAGACCCAGTACTTC.

The chain uses TRBV27 and TRBJ1-5; D is undetermined. The germline V gene has CDR1 MNHEY and CDR2 SMNVEV (reference sequence). The CDR3 runs 15 residues. Trimming pared 3 bases from V and 7 bases from J, leaving 16 bases between. CDR3 loop: CASSLGWGGEQPQHF. The CDR3 coding sequence is TGTGCCAGCAGTTTGGGGTGGGGAGGTGAGCAGCCCCAGCATTTT.

This clonotype was counted a single time. J is TRBJ1-2 and V is TRBV6-5; D perhaps matches TRBD1 (5 bases). The CDR3 is 14 amino acids. V lost 4 bases and J 8 bases, leaving 17 bases between the germline ends. From germline, CDR1 is MNHEY and CDR2 SVGAGI. The CDR3 here is CASSSQGGLYGYTF. The CDR3 nucleotides are TGTGCCAGCAGTTCTCAGGGAGGGTTATACGGCTACACCTTC.

This rearrangement joins TRBV12-3 or TRBV12-4 to TRBJ2-1, with 13 positions matching TRBD2. Trimming cost V 7 bases and J 6 bases; bases outside gene matches: 6. The CDR3 is 15 amino acids. CDR3 residues: CASTQGLAGFNEQFF. CDR3 bases: TGTGCCAGCACCCAGGGACTAGCGGGATTCAATGAGCAGTTCTTC.

V is TRBV12-3 or TRBV12-4 and J is TRBJ2-3; 9 bases map to TRBD1. The ends lost 6 bases at V and 6 bases at J; junction bases unmatched: 13. This CDR3 comprises 16 residues. CDR3 nucleotide sequence: TGTGCCAGCAGCCGAGTCTGGACAGGGGCAATGGATACGCAGTATTTT. Translation: CASSRVWTGAMDTQYF.

J is TRBJ1-2 and V is TRBV7-8, with 9 bases fitting TRBD1. This CDR3 region has 18 residues. V gave up 2 bases and J gave up 0 bases; unmatched junction bases: 10. The germline CDR1 and CDR2 sequences are SGHVS and FQNEAQ. CDR3 in amino acids: CASSLYERDRETNYGYTF. For the CDR3, the DNA is TGTGCCAGCAGCTTATACGAACGGGACAGGGAAACTAACTATGGCTACACCTTC.

In its sample, this clonotype was seen a few times. The chain is built from TRBV20-1 and TRBJ2-7; no clear D gene. Per germline, CDR1 DFQATT and CDR2 SNEGSKA (reference sequence). The CDR3 is 13 residues long. The V and J ends lost 5 bases and 2 bases respectively, with 13 bases between them. This CDR3 reads CSARFITPYEQYF. CDR3 DNA: TGCAGTGCTCGATTTATCACTCCCTACGAGCAGTACTTC.

The chain has TRBV20-1 and TRBJ2-1; TRBD2 matches at 12 bases. CDR1 is DFQATT, CDR2 SNEGSKA, per germline (reference sequence). The CDR3 totals 17 residues. V shed 4 bases, J shed 6 bases, and the junction held 13 bases outside the gene matches. The CDR3 DNA is TGCAGTGCTACCCGAGGACTAGCGGGAAAATTCGGCAATGAGCAGTTCTTC. This gives the protein CSATRGLAGKFGNEQFF.

J is TRBJ2-1 and V is TRBV18, with TRBD2 identical over 9 bases. Germline CDR1 and CDR2: KGHSH and LQKENI. Unmatched junction bases numbered 19, after V lost 5 bases and J lost 8 bases. The CDR3 has 18 residues. CDR3 sequence: CASSSNPRGLAGSDEQFF. CDR3 nucleotides: TGTGCCAGCTCATCAAATCCTCGGGGCCTAGCGGGAAGTGATGAGCAGTTCTTC.

The chain employs TRBV10-3 and TRBJ2-5; 9 bases are a match to TRBD1. The end of the DNA is better explained by TRBJ2-7, so the J call may be wrong. The CDR3 has 15 amino acids. The V gene's germline CDR1 is ENHRY and CDR2 SYGVKD. The CDR3 region is CAISERDRVPYEQYF. The CDR3, as DNA: TGTGCCATCAGTGAAAGGGACAGGGTTCCCTACGAGCAGTACTTC.

The V and J genes are TRBV12-3 or TRBV12-4 and TRBJ2-1; 7 nucleotides line up with TRBD1. J lost 4 bases, V lost 5 bases, and 8 bases had no gene match. The CDR3 covers 15 residues. The CDR3 region has the DNA TGTGCCAGCAGTCACCGACAGGGAGAATACAATGAGCAGTTCTTC. This codes for CASSHRQGEYNEQFF.

At least ten counts were recorded for this clonotype. The chain recombines TRBV6-2 or TRBV6-3 with TRBJ2-5, with no clear D. This CDR3 comprises 11 residues. V was pared by 2 bases and J by 5 bases, with 3 bases between. CDR1 and CDR2 from the germline V gene are MNHEY and SVGEGT. The CDR3 region is CASSYAETQYF. In DNA, the CDR3 is TGTGCCAGCAGTTACGCGGAGACCCAGTACTTC.

Only a few counts were recorded for this clonotype. The chain links TRBV20-1 to TRBJ2-5, with D possibly called TRBD1 or TRBD2 (7 bases each). The CDR3 is made up of 15 amino acids. Germline V gene sequence: CDR1 DFQATT, CDR2 SNEGSKA (reference sequence). The DNA of the CDR3 is TGCGCGAGGAGGGAAGGGGGCGGGGGCCAAGAGACCCAGTACTTC. It is translated as CARREGGGGQETQYF.

This sequence joins TRBV7-2 and TRBJ2-1; TRBD2 matches at 9 bases. V lost 7 bases, J lost 12 bases, and 10 bases stayed unmatched. CDR1 and CDR2 (germline): SGHTA, FQGNSA. This CDR3 is 13 amino acids long. The CDR3 nucleotides read TGTGCCAGCACTCTAGCGGGACCCCCGGGGCAGTTCTTC. Translation: CASTLAGPPGQFF.

The chain joins TRBV6-5 to TRBJ2-5; weak D call: TRBD2 (6 bases). V shed 5 bases and J shed 2 bases, with 12 bases lying between them. CDR3 size: 14 residues. CDR1 and CDR2 (germline): MNHEY, SVGAGI. The CDR3 DNA reads TGTGCCAGCAGTAAGGGACTCAGGCAAGAGACCCAGTACTTC. Translation gives CASSKGLRQETQYF.

The CDR3 protein is CASSYPVGGRADLDNEQFF. CDR3 DNA sequence: TGTGCCAGCAGTTACCCTGTGGGCGGGAGGGCCGATCTAGACAATGAGCAGTTCTTC. V and J are TRBV6-5 and TRBJ2-1, with TRBD2 matching 9 bases. The CDR3 runs 19 residues. V shed 2 bases, J shed 5 bases, and the junction held 16 bases outside the gene matches. Germline V gene lookup returns CDR1 MNHEY and CDR2 SVGAGI.

The CDR3 DNA reads as TGTGCCACCAGTGATACCGCCTATGGCTACACCTTC. Protein sequence: CATSDTAYGYTF. The rearrangement links TRBV24-1 to TRBJ1-2; D unresolved. V lost 3 bases and J 4 bases, leaving 5 bases between the germline ends. CDR1 is KGHDR and CDR2 is SFDVKD in the germline V gene. The CDR3 is 12 amino acids.